The present entry profiles one T cell receptor beta chain with its context. TEMRA cells were FACS-enriched, while CD8+ and CD4+ T cells were negatively isolated. The data originate from a study of CD8 T cells in Susac syndrome. RNA amounts of roughly 0.5 to 1 ug underwent reverse transcription with random hexamers. The method of amplification for TCR beta CDR3 was immunoSEQ multiplex PCR, covering 54 Vbeta and 13 Jbeta. Using its own MiXCR run on the immunoSEQ multiplex PCR reads, TCRdb lists one record per CDR3 protein. The table lists about 70,000 distinct CDR3 sequences, over 90% of them singletons. CDR1 SGHDT and CDR2 YYEEEE come from the germline V gene. The CDR3 totals 14 residues. V was cut by 0 bases and J by 0 bases, with 7 bases left in between.

J is TRBJ2-7 and V is TRBV5-6; D tentatively reads TRBD1 or TRBD2 (5 bases each). This receptor was identified in a human donor in good health. The sequenced sample was CD8+ T cells from PBMCs. In DNA, the CDR3 is TGTGCCAGCAGCTTGGTTGGGGGCTCCTACGAGCAGTACGTC. Residues: CASSLVGGSYEQYV.